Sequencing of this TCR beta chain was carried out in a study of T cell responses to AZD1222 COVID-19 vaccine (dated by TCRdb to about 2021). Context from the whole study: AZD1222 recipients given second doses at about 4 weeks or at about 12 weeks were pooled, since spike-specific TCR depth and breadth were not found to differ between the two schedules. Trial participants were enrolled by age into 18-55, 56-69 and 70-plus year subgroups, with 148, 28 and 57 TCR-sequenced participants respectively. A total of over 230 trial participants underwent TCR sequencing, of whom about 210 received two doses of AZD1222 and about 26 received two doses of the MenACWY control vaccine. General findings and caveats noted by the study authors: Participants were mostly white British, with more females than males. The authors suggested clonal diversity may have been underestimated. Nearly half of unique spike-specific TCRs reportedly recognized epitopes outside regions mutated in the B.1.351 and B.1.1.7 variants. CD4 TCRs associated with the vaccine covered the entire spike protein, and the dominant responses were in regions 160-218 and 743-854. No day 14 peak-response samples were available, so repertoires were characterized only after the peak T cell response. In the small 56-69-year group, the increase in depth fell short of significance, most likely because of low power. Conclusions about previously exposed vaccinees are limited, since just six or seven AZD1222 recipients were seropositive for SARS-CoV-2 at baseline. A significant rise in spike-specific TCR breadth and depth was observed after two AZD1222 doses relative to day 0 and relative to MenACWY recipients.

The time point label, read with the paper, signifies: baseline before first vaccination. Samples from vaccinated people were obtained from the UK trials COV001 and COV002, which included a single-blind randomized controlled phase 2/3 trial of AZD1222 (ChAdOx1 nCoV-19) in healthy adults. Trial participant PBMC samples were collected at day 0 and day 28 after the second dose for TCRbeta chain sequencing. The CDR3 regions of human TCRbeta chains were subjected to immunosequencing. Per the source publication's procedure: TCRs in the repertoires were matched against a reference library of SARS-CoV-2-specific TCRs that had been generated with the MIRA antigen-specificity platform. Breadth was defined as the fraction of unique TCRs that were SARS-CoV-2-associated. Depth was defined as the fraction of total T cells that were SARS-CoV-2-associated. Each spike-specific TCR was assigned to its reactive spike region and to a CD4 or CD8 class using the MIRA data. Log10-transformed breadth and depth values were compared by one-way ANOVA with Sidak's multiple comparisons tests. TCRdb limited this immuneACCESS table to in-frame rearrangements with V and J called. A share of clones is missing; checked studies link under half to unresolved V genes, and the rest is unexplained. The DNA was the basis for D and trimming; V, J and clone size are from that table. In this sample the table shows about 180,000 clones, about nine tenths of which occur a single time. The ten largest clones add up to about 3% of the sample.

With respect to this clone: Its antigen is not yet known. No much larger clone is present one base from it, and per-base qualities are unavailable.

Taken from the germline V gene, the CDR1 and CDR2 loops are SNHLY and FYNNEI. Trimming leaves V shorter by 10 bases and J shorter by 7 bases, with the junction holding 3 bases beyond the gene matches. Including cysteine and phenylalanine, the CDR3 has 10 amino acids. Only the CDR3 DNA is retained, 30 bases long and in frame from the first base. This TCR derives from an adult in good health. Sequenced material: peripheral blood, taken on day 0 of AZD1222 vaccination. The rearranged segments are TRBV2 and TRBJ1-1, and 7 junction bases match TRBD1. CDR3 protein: CANGQVEAFF. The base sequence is TGTGCCAATGGACAGGTTGAAGCTTTCTTT.